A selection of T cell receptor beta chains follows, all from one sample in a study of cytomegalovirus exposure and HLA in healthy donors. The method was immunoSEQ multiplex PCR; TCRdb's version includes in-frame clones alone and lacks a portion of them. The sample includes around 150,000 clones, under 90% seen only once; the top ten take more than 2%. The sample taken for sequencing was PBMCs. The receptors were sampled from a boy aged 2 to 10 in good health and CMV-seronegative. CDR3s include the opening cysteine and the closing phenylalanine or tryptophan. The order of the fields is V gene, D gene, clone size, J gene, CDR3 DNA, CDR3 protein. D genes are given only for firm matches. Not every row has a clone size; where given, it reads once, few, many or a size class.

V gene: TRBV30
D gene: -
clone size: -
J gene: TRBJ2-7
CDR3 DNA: TGTGCCTGGGCGGGGCGGTACTACGAGCAGTACTTC
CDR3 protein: CAWAGRYYEQYF

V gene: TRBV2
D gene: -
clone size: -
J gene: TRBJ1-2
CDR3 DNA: TGTGCCAGCAAATTCGGCGTCCAGGGGCGCACCTATGGCTACACCTTC
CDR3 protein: CASKFGVQGRTYGYTF

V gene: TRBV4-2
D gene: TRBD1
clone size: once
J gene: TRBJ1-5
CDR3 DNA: TGTGCCAGCAGCCAAGATCTTGCAGGACAGGGAAATCAGCCCCAGCATTTT
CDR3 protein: CASSQDLAGQGNQPQHF

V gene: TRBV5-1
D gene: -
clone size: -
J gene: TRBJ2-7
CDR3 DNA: TGCGCCAGCAGCCCGAGGGACATAGCCGACGAGCAGTACTTC
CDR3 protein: CASSPRDIADEQYF

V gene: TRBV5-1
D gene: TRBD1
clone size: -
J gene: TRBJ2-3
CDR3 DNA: TGCGCCAGCAGCTACGGGACAGGGGGAACAGATACGCAGTATTTT
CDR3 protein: CASSYGTGGTDTQYF

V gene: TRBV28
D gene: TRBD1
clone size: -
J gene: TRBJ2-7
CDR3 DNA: TGTGCCAGCAGTTTCCCGGAGCTCAGACAGGGGGTGTACTTC
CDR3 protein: CASSFPELRQGVYF

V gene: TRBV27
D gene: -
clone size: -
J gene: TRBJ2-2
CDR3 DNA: TGTGCCAGCATCGGTGGGGGGTACACCGGGGAGCTGTTTTTT
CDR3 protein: CASIGGGYTGELFF

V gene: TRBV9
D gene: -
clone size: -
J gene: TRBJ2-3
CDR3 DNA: TGTGCCAGCAGCCCCCACCGACCCCGACTAGATCAAAGCACAGATACGCAGTATTTT
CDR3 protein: CASSPHRPRLDQSTDTQYF

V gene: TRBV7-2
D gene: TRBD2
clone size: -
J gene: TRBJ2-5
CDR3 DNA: TGTGCCAGCAGCTTAACGGGACTAGACCAAGAGACCCAGTACTTC
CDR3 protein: CASSLTGLDQETQYF

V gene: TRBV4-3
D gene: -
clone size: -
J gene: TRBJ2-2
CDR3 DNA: TGCGCCAGCAGCCAAGAAACTAGCTTTTCCGGGGAGCTGTTTTTT
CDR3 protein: CASSQETSFSGELFF

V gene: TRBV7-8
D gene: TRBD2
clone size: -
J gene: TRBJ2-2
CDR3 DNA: TGTGCCAGCAGCAATGAGCGTTTACTAGCGGGGTTTAGAGGGGAGCTGTTTTTT
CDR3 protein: CASSNERLLAGFRGELFF

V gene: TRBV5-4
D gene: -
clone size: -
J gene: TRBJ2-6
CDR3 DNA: TGTGCCAGCAGCACAGCCCCGGCCGGGGCCAACGTCCTGACTTTC
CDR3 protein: CASSTAPAGANVLTF

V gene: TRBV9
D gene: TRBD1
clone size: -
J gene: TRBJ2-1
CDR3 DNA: TGTGCCAGTACTCCCTGGGACAGGGAAAATGAGCAGTTCTTC
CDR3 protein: CASTPWDRENEQFF

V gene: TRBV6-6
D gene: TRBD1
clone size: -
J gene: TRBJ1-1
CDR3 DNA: TGTGCCAGCAGTCCAACAAAGACAGGGAGTGGTACTGAAGCTTTCTTT
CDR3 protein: CASSPTKTGSGTEAFF

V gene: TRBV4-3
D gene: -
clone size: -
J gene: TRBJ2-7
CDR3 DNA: TGCGCCAGCAGCCAAGTTCAAGGCTCGGGGAGCTACGAGCAGTACTTC
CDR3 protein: CASSQVQGSGSYEQYF

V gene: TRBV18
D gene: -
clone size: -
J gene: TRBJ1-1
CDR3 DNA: TGTGCCAGCTCACCTACAGGACAATCGAACACTGAAGCTTTCTTT
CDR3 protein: CASSPTGQSNTEAFF

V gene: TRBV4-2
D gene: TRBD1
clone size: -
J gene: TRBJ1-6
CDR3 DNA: TGTGCCAGCAGCCAGGGACAGGGTAATTCACCCCTCCACTTT
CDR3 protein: CASSQGQGNSPLHF

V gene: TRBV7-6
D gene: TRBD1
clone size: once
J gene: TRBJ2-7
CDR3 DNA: TGTGCCAGCAGCCAAAGGGACAGCGCCTACGAGCAGTACTTC
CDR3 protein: CASSQRDSAYEQYF

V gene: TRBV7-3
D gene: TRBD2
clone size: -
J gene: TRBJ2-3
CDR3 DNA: TGTGCCAGCAGCTTAACCCTAGCGGGGGTTTTGGATACGCAGTATTTT
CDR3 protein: CASSLTLAGVLDTQYF

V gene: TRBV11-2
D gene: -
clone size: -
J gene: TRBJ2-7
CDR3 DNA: TGTGCCAGCAGCTCCCGAGACAATGTGTACTTC
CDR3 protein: CASSSRDNVYF

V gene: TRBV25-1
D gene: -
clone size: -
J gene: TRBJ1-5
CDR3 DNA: TGTGCCAGCAGTGGAGTCGGAGCAGTCCAGCCCCAGCATTTT
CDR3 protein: CASSGVGAVQPQHF

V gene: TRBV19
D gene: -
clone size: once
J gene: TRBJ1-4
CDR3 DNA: TGTGCCAGTACACGCGCGATAACTAATGAAAAACTGTTTTTT
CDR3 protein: CASTRAITNEKLFF

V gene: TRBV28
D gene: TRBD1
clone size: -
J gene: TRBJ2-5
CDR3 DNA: TGTGCCAGCAGTACAACCGGGACAGGGTTGAAGACCCAGTACTTC
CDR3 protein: CASSTTGTGLKTQYF

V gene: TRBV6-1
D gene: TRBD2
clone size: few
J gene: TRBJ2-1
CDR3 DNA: TGTGCCAGCAGTGAGTTCCTGACTAGCGGGGGACTTTACAATGAGCAGTTCTTC
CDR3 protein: CASSEFLTSGGLYNEQFF

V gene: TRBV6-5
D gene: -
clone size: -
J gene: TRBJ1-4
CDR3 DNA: TGTGCCAGCAGTACCCCAGGGGCGAGTGAAAAACTGTTTTTT
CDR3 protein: CASSTPGASEKLFF

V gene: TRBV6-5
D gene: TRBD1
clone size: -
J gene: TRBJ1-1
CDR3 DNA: TGTGCCAGCAGTCGCACCGGGACAGGGAACACTGAAGCTTTCTTT
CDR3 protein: CASSRTGTGNTEAFF

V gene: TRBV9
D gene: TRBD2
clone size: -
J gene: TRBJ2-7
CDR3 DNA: TGTGCCAGCAGCGCTTCCCTAGCGGGTCTGAAGGACGAGCAGTACTTC
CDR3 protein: CASSASLAGLKDEQYF

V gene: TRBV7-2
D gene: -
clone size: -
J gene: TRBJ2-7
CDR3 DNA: TGTGCCAGCAGCCCTACAGGGAAACACGAGCAGTACTTC
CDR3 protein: CASSPTGKHEQYF

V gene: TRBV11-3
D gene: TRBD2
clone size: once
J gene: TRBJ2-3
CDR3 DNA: TGTGCCAGCAGCTTAGGGACTAGCGGAAGCACAGATACGCAGTATTTT
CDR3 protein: CASSLGTSGSTDTQYF

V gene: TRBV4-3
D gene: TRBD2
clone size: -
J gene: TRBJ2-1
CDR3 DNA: TGCGCCAGCAGCCAAGGCCGGGACTACAATGACAATGAGCAGTTCTTC
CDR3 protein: CASSQGRDYNDNEQFF

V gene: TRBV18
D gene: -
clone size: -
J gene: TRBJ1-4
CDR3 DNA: TGTGCCAGCTCACTTTACAGTAGTCCCAATGAAAAACTGTTTTTT
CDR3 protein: CASSLYSSPNEKLFF

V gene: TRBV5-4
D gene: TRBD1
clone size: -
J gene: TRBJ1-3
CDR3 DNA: TGTGCCAGCAGCCTGGCCGGGACAGGGGGAAACACCATATATTTT
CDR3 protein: CASSLAGTGGNTIYF

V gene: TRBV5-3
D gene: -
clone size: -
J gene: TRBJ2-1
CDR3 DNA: TGTGCCAGAAGCTTGGTCTCGGCGGGCGACAATGAGCAGTTCTTC
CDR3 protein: CARSLVSAGDNEQFF

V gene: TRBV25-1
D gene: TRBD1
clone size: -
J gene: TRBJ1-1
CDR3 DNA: TGTGCCAGCAGTACCTGGACAGGGGGCTTTTTAGGGAACACTGAAGCTTTCTTT
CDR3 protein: CASSTWTGGFLGNTEAFF

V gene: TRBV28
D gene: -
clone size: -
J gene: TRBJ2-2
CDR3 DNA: TGTGCCAGCAGTTTCCTCGCCCTAGCTAGCACCGGGGAGCTGTTTTTT
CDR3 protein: CASSFLALASTGELFF

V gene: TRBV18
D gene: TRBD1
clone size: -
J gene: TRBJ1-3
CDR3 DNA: TGTGCCAGCTCACCGCGCCATTGGACAGGGGGAATGATCTCCCCTGGAAACACCATATATTTT
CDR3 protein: CASSPRHWTGGMISPGNTIYF

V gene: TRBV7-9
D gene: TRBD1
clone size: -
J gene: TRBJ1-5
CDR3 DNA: TGTGCCAGCAGCCCAGTGGGACAGACAGCAGACTTAAATCAGCCCCAGCATTTT
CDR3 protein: CASSPVGQTADLNQPQHF

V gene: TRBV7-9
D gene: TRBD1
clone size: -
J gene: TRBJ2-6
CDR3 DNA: TGTGCCAGCAGCCTTTTACTGACAGGGACTGGGGCCAACGTCCTGACTTTC
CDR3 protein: CASSLLLTGTGANVLTF

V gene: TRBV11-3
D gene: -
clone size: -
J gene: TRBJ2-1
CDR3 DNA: TGTGCCAGCAGCTCGCGACCTCTTGGAGACCCCTACAATGAGCAGTTCTTC
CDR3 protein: CASSSRPLGDPYNEQFF

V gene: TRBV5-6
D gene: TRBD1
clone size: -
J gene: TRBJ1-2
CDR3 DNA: TGTGCCAGCAGCCCGCAACATAGGGGGCGCGGCTATGGCTACACCTTC
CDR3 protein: CASSPQHRGRGYGYTF

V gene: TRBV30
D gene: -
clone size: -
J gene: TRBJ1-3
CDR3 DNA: TGTGCCTGGAGCGTGTACTCTGGAAACACCATATATTTT
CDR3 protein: CAWSVYSGNTIYF

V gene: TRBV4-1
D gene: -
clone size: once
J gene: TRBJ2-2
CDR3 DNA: TGCGCCAGCAGCCGTACAGGGACGAACACCGGGGAGCTGTTTTTT
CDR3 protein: CASSRTGTNTGELFF

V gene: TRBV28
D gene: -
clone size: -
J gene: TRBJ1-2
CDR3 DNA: TGTGCCAGCAGTTTAATGGGGGGTGCTAACTATGGCTACACCTTC
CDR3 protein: CASSLMGGANYGYTF

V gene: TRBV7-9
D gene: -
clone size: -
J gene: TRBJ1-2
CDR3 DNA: TGTGCCAGCAGAACCAGGGGCGCTTATGGCTACACCTTC
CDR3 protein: CASRTRGAYGYTF

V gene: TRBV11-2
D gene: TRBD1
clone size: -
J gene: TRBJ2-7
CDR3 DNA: TGTGCCAGCAGTTCAAGGGGGCCTGAATCCTACGAGCAGTACTTC
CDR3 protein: CASSSRGPESYEQYF

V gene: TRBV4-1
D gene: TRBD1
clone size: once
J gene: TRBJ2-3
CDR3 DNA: TGCGCCAGCGGCCAAGACCGTCGCGCGACAGGGGAAGTCACAGATACGCAGTATTTT
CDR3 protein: CASGQDRRATGEVTDTQYF

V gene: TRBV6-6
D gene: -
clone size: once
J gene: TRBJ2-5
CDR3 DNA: TGTGCCAGCAGTTACTTTCGCGGCCAAGGCCAAGAGACCCAGTACTTC
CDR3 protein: CASSYFRGQGQETQYF

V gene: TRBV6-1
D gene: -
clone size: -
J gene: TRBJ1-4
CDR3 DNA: TGTGCCAGCAGTCCCATCGGAAAACTGTTTTTT
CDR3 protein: CASSPIGKLFF

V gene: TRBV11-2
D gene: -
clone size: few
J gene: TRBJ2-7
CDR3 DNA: TGTGCCAGCAGCTTAGCTTGGGGGCGTAGCTCCTACGAGCAGTACTTC
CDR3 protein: CASSLAWGRSSYEQYF

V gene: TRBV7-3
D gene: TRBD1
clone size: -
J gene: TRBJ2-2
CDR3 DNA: TGTGCCAGCAGCCGACAGGGGAATTTCGCCGGGGAGCTGTTTTTT
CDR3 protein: CASSRQGNFAGELFF

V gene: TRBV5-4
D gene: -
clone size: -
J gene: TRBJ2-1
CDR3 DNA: TGTGCCAGCAGCCCGGCCCCTACGGGCAGGGATGAGCAGTTCTTC
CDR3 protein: CASSPAPTGRDEQFF

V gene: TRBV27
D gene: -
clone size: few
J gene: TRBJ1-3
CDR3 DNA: TGTGCCAGCAGTTTCAGGGGTGCTGGAAACACCATATATTTT
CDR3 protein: CASSFRGAGNTIYF

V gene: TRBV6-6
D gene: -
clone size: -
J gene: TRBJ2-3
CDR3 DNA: TGTGCCAGCAGTTTAGCGGATACGCAGTATTTT
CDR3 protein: CASSLADTQYF

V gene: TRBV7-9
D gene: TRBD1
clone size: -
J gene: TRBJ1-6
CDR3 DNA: TGTGCCAGCAGCTTGAACAGGGGGCGAAATTCACCCCTCCACTTT
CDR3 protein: CASSLNRGRNSPLHF